This TCR beta chain appears in the sequencing data of a study of shared clonotypes between healthy human individuals. Study-level results: Among non-shared clonotypes, generation probabilities were lower than among those shared by all four donors. Across subsets, estimated richness was generally greater for naive than for memory populations.

Here immunoSEQ multiplex PCR was the method, and the copy in TCRdb shows in-frame clones only, minus some. The repertoire includes some 1.5 million clones, roughly 97% of them detected once, and 1.2% sits in the top ten. CDR1 and CDR2 (germline): LGHNA, YSLEER. V lost 3 bases to trimming and J lost 7 bases; unmatched junction nucleotides: 6. CDR3 length equals 14 residues. Notes on this clone: Its antigen is unidentified.

The specimen was naive CD4+ T cells sorted from blood. This sample's subset: CD45RA+ positively selected. The J gene is TRBJ2-1, the V gene TRBV4-3; TRBD2 agrees at 7 bases. This TCR was sampled from a man under 40 in good health. Here the CDR3 DNA reads TGCGCCAGCAGCCACGTCGGGAGGCTGAATGAGCAGTTCTTC. Its translation is CASSHVGRLNEQFF.